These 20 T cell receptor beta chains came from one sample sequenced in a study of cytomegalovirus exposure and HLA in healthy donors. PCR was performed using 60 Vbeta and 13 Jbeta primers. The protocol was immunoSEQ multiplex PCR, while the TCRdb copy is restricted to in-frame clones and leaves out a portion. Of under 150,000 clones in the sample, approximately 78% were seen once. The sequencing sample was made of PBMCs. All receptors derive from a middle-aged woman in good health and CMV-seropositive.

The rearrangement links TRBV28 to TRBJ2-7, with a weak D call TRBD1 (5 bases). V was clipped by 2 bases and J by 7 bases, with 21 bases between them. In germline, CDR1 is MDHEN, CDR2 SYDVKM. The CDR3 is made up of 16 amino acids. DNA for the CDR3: TGTGCCAGCAGTTTAGGGGCTGCGGCAGTCTTGGGGGAGCAGTACTTC. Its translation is CASSLGAAAVLGEQYF.

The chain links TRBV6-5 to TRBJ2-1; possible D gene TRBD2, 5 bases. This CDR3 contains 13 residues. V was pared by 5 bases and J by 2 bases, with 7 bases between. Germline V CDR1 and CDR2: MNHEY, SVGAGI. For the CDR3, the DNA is TGTGCCAGCAGTGAAGCGGCCTACAATGAGCAGTTCTTC. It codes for CASSEAAYNEQFF.

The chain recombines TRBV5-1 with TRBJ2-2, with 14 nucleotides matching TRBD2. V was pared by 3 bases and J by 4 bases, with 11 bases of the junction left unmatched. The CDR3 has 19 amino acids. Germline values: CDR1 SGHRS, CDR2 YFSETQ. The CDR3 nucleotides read TGCGCCAGCAGCTCCCCACGACTAGCGGGAGGGCCGGGCACCGGGGAGCTGTTTTTT. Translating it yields CASSSPRLAGGPGTGELFF.

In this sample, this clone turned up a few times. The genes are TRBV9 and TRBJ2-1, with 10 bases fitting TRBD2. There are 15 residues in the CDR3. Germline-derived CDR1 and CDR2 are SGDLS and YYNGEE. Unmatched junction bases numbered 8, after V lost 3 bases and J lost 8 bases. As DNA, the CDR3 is TGTGCCAGCAGCGGCCCGGGACTAGCGAGCCATGAGCAGTTCTTC. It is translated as CASSGPGLASHEQFF. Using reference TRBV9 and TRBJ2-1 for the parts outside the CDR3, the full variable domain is DSGVTQTPKHLITATGQRVTLRCSPRSGDLSVYWYQQSLDQGLQFLIQYYNGEERAKGNILERFSAQQFPDLHSELNLSSLELGDSALYFCASSGPGLASHEQFFGPGTRLTVL.

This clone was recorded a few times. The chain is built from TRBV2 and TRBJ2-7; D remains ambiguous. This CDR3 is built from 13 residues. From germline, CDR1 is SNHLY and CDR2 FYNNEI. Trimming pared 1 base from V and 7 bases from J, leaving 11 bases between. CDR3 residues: CASSEGPLREQYF. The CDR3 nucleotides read TGTGCCAGCAGTGAAGGGCCCCTGAGGGAGCAGTACTTC. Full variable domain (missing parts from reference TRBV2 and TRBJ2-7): EPEVTQTPSHQVTQMGQEVILRCVPISNHLYFYWYRQILGQKVEFLVSFYNNEISEKSEIFDDQFSVERPDGSNFTLKIRSTKLEDSAMYFCASSEGPLREQYFGPGTRLTVT.

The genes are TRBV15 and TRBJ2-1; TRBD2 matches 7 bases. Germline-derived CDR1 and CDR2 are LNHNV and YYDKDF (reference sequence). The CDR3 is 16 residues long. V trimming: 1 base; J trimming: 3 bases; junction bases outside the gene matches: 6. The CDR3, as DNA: TGTGCCACCAGCAGAGTGGGGGACTACTACTACAATGAGCAGTTCTTC. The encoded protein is CATSRVGDYYYNEQFF.

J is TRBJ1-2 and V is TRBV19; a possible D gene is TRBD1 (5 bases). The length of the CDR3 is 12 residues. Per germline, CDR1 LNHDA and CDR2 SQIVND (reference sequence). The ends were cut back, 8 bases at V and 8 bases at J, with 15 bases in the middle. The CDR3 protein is CASLRQGFGYTF. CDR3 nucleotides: TGTGCCAGTCTCCGGCAGGGCTTCGGCTACACCTTC.

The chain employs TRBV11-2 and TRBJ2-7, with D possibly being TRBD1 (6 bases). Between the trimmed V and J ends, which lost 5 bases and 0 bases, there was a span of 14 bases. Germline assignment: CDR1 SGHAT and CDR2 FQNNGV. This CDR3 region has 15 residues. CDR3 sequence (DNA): TGTGCCAGCAGCACCCGGGTGACAGGCTCCTACGAGCAGTACTTC. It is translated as CASSTRVTGSYEQYF. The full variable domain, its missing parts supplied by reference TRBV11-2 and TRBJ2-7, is EAGVAQSPRYKIIEKRQSVAFWCNPISGHATLYWYQQILGQGPKLLIQFQNNGVVDDSQLPKDRFSAERLKGVDSTLKIQPAKLEDSAVYLCASSTRVTGSYEQYFGPGTRLTVT.

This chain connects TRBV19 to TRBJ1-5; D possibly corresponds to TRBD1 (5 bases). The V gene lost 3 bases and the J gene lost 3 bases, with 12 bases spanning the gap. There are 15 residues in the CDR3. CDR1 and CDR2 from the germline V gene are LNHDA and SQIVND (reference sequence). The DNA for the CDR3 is TGTGCCAGTAGTATTTGGGGCACGGCCAATCAGCCCCAGCATTTT. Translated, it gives CASSIWGTANQPQHF.

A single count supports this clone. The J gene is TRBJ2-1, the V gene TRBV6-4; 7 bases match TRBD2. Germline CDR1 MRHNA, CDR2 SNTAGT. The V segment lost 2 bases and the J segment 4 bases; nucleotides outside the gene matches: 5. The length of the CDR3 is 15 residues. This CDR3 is CASSDRAGEYNEQFF. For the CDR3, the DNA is TGTGCCAGCAGTGACAGGGCGGGAGAGTACAATGAGCAGTTCTTC.

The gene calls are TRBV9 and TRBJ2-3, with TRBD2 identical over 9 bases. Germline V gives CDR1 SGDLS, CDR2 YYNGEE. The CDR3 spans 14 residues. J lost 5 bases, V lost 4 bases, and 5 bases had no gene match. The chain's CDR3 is CASSPETSGDTQYF. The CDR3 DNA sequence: TGTGCCAGCAGCCCAGAGACTAGCGGAGATACGCAGTATTTT.

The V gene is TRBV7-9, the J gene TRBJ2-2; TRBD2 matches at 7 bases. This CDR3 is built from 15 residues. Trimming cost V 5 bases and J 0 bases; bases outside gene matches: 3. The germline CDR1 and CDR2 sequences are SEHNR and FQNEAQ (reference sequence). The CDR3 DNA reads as TGTGCCAGCAGCCAAACTAGCGCGAACACCGGGGAGCTGTTTTTT. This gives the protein CASSQTSANTGELFF.

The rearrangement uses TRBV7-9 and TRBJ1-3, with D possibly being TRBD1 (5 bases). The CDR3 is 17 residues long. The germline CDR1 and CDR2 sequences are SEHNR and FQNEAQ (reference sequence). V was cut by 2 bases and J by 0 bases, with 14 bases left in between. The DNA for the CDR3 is TGTGCCAGCAGCTTATTCCCACGGGGGTTCTCTGGAAACACCATATATTTT. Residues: CASSLFPRGFSGNTIYF.

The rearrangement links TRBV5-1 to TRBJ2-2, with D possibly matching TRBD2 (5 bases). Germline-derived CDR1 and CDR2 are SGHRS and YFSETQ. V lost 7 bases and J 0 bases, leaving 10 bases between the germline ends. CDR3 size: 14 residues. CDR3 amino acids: CASGKAANTGELFF. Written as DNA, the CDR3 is TGCGCCAGCGGGAAAGCGGCGAACACCGGGGAGCTGTTTTTT.

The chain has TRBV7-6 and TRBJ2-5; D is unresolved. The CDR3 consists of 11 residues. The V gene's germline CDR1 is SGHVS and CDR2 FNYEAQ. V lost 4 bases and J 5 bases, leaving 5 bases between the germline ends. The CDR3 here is CASSSSETQYF. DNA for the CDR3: TGTGCCAGCAGCTCCTCGGAGACCCAGTACTTC.

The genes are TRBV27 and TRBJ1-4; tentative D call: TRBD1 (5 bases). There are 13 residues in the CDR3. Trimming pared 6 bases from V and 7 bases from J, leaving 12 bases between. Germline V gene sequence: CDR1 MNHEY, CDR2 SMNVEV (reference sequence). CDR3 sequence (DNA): TGTGCCAGCAGGCGGGGGGGAGGTGAAAAACTGTTTTTT. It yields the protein CASRRGGGEKLFF.

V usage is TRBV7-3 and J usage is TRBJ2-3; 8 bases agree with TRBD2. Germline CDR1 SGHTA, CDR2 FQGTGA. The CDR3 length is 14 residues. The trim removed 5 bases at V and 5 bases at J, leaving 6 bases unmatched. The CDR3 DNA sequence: TGTGCCAGCAGCGTCAGCGGGAGCTTAGATACGCAGTATTTT. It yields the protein CASSVSGSLDTQYF.

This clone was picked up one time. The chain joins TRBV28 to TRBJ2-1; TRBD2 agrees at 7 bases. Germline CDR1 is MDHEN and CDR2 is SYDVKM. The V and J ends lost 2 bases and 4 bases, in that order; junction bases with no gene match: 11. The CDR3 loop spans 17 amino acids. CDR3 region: CASSLEAAGVRYNEQFF. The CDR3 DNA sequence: TGTGCCAGCAGTTTAGAAGCCGCGGGAGTTCGATACAATGAGCAGTTCTTC.

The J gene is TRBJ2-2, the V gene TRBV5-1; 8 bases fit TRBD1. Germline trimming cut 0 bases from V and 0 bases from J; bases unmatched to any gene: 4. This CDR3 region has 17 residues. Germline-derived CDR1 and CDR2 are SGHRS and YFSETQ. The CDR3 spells CASSLGQGAANTGELFF. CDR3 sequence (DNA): TGCGCCAGCAGCTTGGGCCAGGGGGCCGCGAACACCGGGGAGCTGTTTTTT. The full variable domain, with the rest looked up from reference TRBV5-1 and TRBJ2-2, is KAGVTQTPRYLIKTRGQQVTLSCSPISGHRSVSWYQQTPGQGLQFLFEYFSETQRNKGNFPGRFSGRQFSNSRSEMNVSTLELGDSALYLCASSLGQGAANTGELFFGEGSRLTVL.

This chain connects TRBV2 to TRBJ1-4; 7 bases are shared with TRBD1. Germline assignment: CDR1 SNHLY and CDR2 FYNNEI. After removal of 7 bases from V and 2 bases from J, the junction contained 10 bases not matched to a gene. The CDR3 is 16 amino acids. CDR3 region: CASTPGGSGTNEKLFF. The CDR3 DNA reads TGTGCCAGCACTCCAGGGGGGTCAGGGACTAATGAAAAACTGTTTTTT.